This T cell receptor beta chain was sequenced for a study of T-cell memory formation after mild COVID-19. MiXCR, applied by TCRdb to the 5' RACE reads, yields one record per CDR3 protein. Among 70,000 to 100,000 distinct CDR3 sequences listed, approximately 15% were seen once. Germline V gene data show CDR1 as DFQATT and CDR2 as SNEGSKA (reference sequence). V lost 3 bases and J 9 bases, leaving 18 bases between the germline ends. This CDR3 is built from 14 residues. The clonotype comes from a man aged 18 to 29 who had mild COVID-19 (a few samples of this study predate the infection). Cell type and time point are not known. Sequenced material: PBMCs or a T cell subset sorted from them (not recorded which). The genes are TRBV20-1 and TRBJ2-1; tentatively, D is TRBD1 (6 bases). CDR3 coding DNA: TGCAGTGCTAGTGGACAGTCCCTCGGTGGTGAGCAGTTCTTC. Translating it yields CSASGQSLGGEQFF.